This T cell receptor beta chain was observed in a study of CD8 T cells in ankylosing spondylitis (dated by TCRdb to about 2017). Background on the whole study: To find TCR variants linked to disease, the study profiled T cell receptor beta repertoires in ankylosing spondylitis patients and healthy donors. Peripheral blood was sampled, and synovial fluid was also collected from ankylosing spondylitis patients. In total, the full study cohort was made up of 95 to 110 healthy donors and 25 to 30 ankylosing spondylitis patients. Overall study outcomes, separate from this receptor: A TCR beta motif of fewer than 10 highly homologous amino acid variants appeared characteristic of blood from ankylosing spondylitis patients. The disease-linked clones were reported as significantly enriched in matched synovial fluid samples from ankylosing spondylitis patients. Some motif variants had previously been reported in the synovial fluid and blood of reactive arthritis patients, which suggests shared mechanisms of disease initiation. The disease-linked clones showed a CD8+ phenotype and occurred at relatively low frequencies in peripheral blood.

Worth noting for this clonotype: Its cognate antigen has yet to be identified. Base qualities were left out, and no much larger clone turns up one base away.

Instrument on record: Illumina HiSeq 2500. TCR beta libraries were prepared by quantitative 5'-RACE with molecular barcodes. In the paper's pipeline: Disease-linked TCR variants were identified with a new computational method built on a probabilistic model of VDJ rearrangement. Using fastp at Q25 and MiXCR, TCRdb reprocessed the public reads and kept productive beta chains. All rows with the same CDR3 protein become a single entry with the most common DNA and genes. TCRdb, rather than the study authors, made the V and J calls. Here the sample has around 770,000 distinct CDR3 sequences; over 9.5% occur a single time. In total, the top ten clones hold 0.51% of the sample. From the cysteine up to the phenylalanine, the CDR3 has a length of 13 residues. CDR3 DNA is the only sequence kept; it has 39 bases, read in frame from the first base. V sheds 5 bases and J sheds 10 bases, leaving 14 bases between their ends. For CDR1 and CDR2, the germline V gene lists SGHTA and FQGNSA.

The sequence joins TRBV7-2 to TRBJ2-2; the D segment cannot be called with confidence. Sequencing input: blood, either unsorted or a sorted T cell fraction (not recorded which). The sequence came from a male donor with ankylosing spondylitis. The CDR3 reads as follows: CASSGSHILELFF. The DNA sequence is as follows: TGTGCCAGCAGCGGATCGCATATACTGGAGCTGTTTTTT.